The present T cell receptor beta chain was sequenced within a study of shared clonotypes between healthy human individuals. This clone was detected once. The antigen remains unidentified. Naive CD8 cells comprised CD45RO-negative, CCR7-positively selected cells, excluding terminally differentiated effector memory CD45RA+ cells. TCRdb's copy holds only in-frame clones and misses some; the assay was immunoSEQ multiplex PCR. The data show some 2.1 million clones, around 93% seen once. CDR3 size: 15 residues. Trimming took off 0 bases at V and 5 bases at J, with 13 bases between the two ends. Germline V gives CDR1 MGHRA, CDR2 YSYEKL. Study-level results: In general, naive subsets displayed greater estimated richness than memory subsets did.

The chain uses TRBV4-1 and TRBJ2-5; D remains unclear. The TCR was taken from a man aged 18 to 30 in good health. Some clones in this sample may be carry-over from other donors' samples. The sequencing input was naive CD8+ T cells from PBMCs. The CDR3 DNA reads as TGCGCCAGCAGCCAAGATCCTTATGCGGCGGAGACCCAGTACTTC. Its protein is CASSQDPYAAETQYF.